This T cell receptor (beta chain) came from a study of beta chain features in type 1 diabetes. Whole-study findings and limits: Moderate but significant shortening of TCRB CDR3s was recorded in all four CD4+ subsets from Type 1 diabetes patients.

Germline-derived CDR1 and CDR2 are SEHNR and FQNEAQ (reference sequence). The CDR3 covers 16 residues. V dropped 0 bases and J dropped 8; count of bases not matched to a gene: 9. The table lists this clone with a few counts. The antigen is not known. Expressed TCRB transcripts were sequenced because the isolated RNA had all been reverse transcribed beforehand. TCRdb's table, derived via immunoSEQ multiplex PCR, lists solely in-frame clones and lacks some. The sample contains 390,000 or so clones, roughly 13% of which appear only once. Material: naive CD4+ T cells from blood. This receptor was taken from a young man in good health. The chain recombines TRBV7-9 with TRBJ2-1; the match to TRBD2 covers 8 bases. In nucleotides, the CDR3 is TGTGCCAGCAGCTTAGCAGCGGGAGTAGCTGGAGATGAGCAGTTCTTC. It yields the protein CASSLAAGVAGDEQFF.